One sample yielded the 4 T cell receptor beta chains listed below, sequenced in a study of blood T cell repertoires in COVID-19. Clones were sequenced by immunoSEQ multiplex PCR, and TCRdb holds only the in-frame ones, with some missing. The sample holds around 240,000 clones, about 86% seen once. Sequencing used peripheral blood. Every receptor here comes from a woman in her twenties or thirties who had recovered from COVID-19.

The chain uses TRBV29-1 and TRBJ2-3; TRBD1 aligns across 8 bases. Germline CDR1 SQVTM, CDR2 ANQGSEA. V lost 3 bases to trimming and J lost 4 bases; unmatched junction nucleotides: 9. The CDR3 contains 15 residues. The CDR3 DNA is TGCAGCGTTGATAGGACAGGGAATAGGGCAGATACGCAGTATTTT. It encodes CSVDRTGNRADTQYF.

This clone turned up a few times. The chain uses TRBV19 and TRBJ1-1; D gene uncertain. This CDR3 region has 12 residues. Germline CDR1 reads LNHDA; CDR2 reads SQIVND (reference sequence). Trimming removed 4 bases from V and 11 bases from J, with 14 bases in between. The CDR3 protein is CASSTGGGRAFF. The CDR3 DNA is TGTGCCAGTAGTACTGGTGGAGGGCGGGCTTTCTTT.

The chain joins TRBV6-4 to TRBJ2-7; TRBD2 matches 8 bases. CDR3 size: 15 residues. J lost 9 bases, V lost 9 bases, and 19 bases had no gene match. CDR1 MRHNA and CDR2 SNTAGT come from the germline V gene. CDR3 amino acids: CASASLGRGGGRQYF. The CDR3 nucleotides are TGTGCCAGTGCCTCCCTGGGACGGGGGGGTGGCCGGCAGTACTTC.

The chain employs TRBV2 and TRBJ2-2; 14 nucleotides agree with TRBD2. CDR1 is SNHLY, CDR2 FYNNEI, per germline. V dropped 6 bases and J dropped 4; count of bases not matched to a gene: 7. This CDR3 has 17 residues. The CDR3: CASRGLAGGAFTGELFF. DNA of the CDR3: TGTGCCAGCAGAGGACTAGCGGGGGGCGCCTTCACCGGGGAGCTGTTTTTT.